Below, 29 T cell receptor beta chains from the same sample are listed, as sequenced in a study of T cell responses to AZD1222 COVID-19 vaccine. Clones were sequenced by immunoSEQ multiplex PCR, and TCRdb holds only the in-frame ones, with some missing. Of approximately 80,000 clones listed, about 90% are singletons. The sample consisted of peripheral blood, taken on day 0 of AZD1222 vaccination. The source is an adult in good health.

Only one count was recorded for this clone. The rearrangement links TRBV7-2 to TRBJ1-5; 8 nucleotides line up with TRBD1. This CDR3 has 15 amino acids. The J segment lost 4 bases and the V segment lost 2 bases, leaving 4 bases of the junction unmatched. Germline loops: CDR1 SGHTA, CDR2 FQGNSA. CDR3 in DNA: TGTGCCAGCAGCTTAAGCAGGGGGCATAATCAGCCCCAGCATTTT. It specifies CASSLSRGHNQPQHF.

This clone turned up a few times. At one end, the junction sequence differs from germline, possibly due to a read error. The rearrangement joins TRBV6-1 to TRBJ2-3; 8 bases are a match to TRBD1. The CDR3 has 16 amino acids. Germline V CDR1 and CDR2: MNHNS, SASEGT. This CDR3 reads CASSEGQGGSTDTQYF. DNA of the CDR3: TGTGCCAGCAGCGAAGGACAGGGCGGGAGCACAGATACGCAGTATTTT.

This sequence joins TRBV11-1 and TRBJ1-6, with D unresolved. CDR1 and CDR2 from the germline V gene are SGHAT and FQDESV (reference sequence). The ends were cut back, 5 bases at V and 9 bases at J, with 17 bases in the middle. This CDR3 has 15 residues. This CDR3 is CASSLTPASSSPLHF. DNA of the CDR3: TGTGCCAGCAGCCTCACCCCCGCCAGCAGTTCACCCCTCCACTTT.

CDR3 loop: CAISAGTSNQPQHF. The CDR3, as DNA: TGTGCCATCAGTGCCGGGACAAGCAATCAGCCCCAGCATTTT. The chain carries TRBV10-3 and TRBJ1-5; D is perhaps TRBD1 (6 bases). CDR1 ENHRY and CDR2 SYGVKD come from the germline V gene. The CDR3 is 14 residues long. V was cut by 4 bases and J by 1 base, with 8 bases left in between.

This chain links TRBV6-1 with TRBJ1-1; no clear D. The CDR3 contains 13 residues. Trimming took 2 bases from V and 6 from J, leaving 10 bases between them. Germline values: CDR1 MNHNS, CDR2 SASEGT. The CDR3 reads CASSEFGGPEAFF. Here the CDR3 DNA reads TGTGCCAGCAGTGAATTCGGAGGCCCTGAAGCTTTCTTT.

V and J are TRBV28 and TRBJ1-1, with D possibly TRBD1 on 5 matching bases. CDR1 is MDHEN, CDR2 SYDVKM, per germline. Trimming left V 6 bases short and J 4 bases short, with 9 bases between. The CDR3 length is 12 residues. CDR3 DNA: TGTGCCAGCAGATTTAGGGGCACTGAAGCTTTCTTT. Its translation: CASRFRGTEAFF. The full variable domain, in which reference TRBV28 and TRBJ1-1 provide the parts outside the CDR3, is DVKVTQSSRYLVKRTGEKVFLECVQDMDHENMFWYRQDPGLGLRLIYFSYDVKMKEKGDIPEGYSVSREKKERFSLILESASTNQTSMYLCASRFRGTEAFFGQGTRLTVV.

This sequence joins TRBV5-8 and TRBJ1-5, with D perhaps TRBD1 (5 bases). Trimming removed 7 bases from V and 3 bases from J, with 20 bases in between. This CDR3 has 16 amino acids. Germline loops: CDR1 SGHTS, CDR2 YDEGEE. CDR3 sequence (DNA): TGTGCCAGCCGGATGATGGGGGGTGGAGACAATCAGCCCCAGCATTTT. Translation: CASRMMGGGDNQPQHF.

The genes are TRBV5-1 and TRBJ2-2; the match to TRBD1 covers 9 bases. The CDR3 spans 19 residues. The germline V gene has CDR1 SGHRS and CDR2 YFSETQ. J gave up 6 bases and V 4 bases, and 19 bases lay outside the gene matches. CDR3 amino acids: CASSPYPLLRDRVPGELFF. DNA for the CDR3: TGCGCCAGCAGCCCATACCCCTTACTCCGGGACAGGGTTCCCGGGGAGCTGTTTTTT.

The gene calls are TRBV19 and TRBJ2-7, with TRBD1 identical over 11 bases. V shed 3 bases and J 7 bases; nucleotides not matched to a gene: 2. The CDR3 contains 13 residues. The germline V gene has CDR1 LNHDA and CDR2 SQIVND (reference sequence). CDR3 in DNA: TGTGCCAGTAGTATTGGACAGGGGGCGGAGCAGTACTTC. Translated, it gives CASSIGQGAEQYF.

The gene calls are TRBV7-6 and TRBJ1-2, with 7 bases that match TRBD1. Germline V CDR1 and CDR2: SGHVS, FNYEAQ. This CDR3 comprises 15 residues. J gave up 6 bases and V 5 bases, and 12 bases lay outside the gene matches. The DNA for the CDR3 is TGTGCCAGCAGCCCCTGGGTCCGACAGGGCGATGGCTACACCTTC. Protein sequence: CASSPWVRQGDGYTF.

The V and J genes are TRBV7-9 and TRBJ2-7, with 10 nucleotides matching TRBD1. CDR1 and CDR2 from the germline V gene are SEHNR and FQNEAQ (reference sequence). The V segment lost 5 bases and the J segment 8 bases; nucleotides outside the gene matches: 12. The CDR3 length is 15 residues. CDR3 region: CASSEDTGQGLQQYF. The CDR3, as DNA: TGTGCCAGCAGCGAAGATACGGGACAGGGGCTTCAGCAGTACTTC. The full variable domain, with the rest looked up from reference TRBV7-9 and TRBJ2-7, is DTGVSQNPRHKITKRGQNVTFRCDPISEHNRLYWYRQTLGQGPEFLTYFQNEAQLEKSRLLSDRFSAERPKGSFSTLEIQRTEQGDSAMYLCASSEDTGQGLQQYFGPGTRLTVT.

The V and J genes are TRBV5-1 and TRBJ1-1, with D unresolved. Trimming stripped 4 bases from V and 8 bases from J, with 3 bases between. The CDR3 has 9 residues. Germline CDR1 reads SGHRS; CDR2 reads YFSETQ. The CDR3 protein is CASSHEAFF. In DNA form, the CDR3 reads TGCGCCAGCAGCCACGAAGCTTTCTTT.

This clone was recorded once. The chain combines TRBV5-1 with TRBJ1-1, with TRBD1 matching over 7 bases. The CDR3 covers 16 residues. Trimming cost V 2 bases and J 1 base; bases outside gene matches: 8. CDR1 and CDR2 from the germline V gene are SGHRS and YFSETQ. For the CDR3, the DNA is TGCGCCAGCAGCTTCGATCGACAGGGTGGGAACACTGAAGCTTTCTTT. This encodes CASSFDRQGGNTEAFF.

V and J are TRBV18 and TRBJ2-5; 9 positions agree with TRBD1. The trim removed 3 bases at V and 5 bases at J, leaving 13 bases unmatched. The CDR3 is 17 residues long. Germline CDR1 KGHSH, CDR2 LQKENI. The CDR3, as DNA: TGTGCCAGCTCACCTCTAAAAACCGGGACAGGGTACGAGACCCAGTACTTC. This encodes CASSPLKTGTGYETQYF.

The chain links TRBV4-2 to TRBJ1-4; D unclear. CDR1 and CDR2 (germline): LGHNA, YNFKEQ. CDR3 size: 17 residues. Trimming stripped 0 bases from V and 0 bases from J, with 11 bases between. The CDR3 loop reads CASSQEGQIPTNEKLFF. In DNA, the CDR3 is TGTGCCAGCAGCCAAGAAGGGCAGATTCCAACTAATGAAAAACTGTTTTTT.

The CDR3 DNA is TGTGCCAGCAGCTTCGGGAACACTGAAGCTTTCTTT. Protein product: CASSFGNTEAFF. The V and J genes are TRBV7-3 and TRBJ1-1; D remains unclear. The CDR3 spans 12 residues. The germline gives CDR1 SGHTA, CDR2 FQGTGA. Trimming pared 3 bases from V and 1 base from J, leaving 3 bases between.

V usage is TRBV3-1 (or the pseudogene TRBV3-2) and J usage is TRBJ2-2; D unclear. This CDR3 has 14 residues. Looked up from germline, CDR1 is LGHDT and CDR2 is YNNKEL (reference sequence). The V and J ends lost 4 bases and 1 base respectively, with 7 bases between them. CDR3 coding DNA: TGTGCCAGCAGCCCCGATGAGAACACCGGGGAGCTGTTTTTT. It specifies CASSPDENTGELFF.

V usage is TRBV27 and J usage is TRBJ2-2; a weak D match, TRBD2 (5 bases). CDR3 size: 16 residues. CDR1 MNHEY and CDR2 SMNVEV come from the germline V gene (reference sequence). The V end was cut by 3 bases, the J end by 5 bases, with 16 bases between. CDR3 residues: CASSFGLPSSTGELFF. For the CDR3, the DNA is TGTGCCAGCAGTTTTGGTCTTCCTAGCAGTACCGGGGAGCTGTTTTTT.

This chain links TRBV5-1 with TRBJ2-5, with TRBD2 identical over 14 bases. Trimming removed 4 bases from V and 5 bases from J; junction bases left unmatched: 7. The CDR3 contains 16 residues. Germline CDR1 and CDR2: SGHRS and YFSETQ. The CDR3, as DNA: TGCGCCAGCAGCCCAGGGACTAGCGGGGGTGGGGAGACCCAGTACTTC. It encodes CASSPGTSGGGETQYF.

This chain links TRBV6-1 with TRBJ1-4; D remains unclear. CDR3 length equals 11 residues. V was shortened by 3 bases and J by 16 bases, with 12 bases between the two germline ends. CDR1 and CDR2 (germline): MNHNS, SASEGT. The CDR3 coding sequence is TGTGCCAGCAGTGAGGGATTAAAGCCGTTTTTT. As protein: CASSEGLKPFF.

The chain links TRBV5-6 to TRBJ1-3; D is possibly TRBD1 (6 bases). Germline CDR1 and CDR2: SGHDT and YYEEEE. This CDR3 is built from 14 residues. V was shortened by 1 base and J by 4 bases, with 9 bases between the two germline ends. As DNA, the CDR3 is TGTGCCAGCAGCTTGAGGGGGTTCGGAAACACCATATATTTT. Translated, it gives CASSLRGFGNTIYF. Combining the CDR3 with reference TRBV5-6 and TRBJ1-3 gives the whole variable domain DAGVTQSPTHLIKTRGQQVTLRCSPKSGHDTVSWYQQALGQGPQFIFQYYEEEERQRGNFPDRFSGHQFPNYSSELNVNALLLGDSALYLCASSLRGFGNTIYFGEGSWLTVV.

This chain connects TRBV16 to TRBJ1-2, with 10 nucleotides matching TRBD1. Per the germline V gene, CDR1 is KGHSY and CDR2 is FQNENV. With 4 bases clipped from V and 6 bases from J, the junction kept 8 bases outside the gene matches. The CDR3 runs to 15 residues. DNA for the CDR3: TGTGCCAGCAGCCGTCAAATGGGGACAGGGGATGGCTACACCTTC. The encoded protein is CASSRQMGTGDGYTF.

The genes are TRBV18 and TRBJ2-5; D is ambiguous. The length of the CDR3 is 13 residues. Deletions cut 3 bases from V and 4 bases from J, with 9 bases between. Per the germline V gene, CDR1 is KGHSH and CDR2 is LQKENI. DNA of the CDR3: TGTGCCAGCTCACCGGGGTTAGCAGAGACCCAGTACTTC. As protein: CASSPGLAETQYF.

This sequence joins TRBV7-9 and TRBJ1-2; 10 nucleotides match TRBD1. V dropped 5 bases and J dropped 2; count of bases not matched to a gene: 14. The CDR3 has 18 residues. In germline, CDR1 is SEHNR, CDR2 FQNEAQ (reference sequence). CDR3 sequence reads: CASSGFRSRQGANYGYTF. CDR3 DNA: TGTGCCAGCAGCGGTTTCCGGTCCCGACAGGGGGCAAACTATGGCTACACCTTC.

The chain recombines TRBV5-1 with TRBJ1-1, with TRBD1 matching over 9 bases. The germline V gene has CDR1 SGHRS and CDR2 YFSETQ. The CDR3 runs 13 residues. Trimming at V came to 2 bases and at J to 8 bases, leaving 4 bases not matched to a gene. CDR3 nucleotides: TGCGCCAGCAGCTTTACAGGGGGCGGCGAAGCTTTCTTT. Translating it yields CASSFTGGGEAFF. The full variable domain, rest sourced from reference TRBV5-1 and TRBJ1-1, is KAGVTQTPRYLIKTRGQQVTLSCSPISGHRSVSWYQQTPGQGLQFLFEYFSETQRNKGNFPGRFSGRQFSNSRSEMNVSTLELGDSALYLCASSFTGGGEAFFGQGTRLTVV.

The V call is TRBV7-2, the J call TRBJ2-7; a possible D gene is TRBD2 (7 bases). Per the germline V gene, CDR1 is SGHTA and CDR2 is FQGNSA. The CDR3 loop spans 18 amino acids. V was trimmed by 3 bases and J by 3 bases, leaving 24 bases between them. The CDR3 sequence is CASSLHGGATRGNYEQYF. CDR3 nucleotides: TGTGCCAGCAGCTTGCATGGGGGGGCTACTCGGGGCAACTACGAGCAGTACTTC.

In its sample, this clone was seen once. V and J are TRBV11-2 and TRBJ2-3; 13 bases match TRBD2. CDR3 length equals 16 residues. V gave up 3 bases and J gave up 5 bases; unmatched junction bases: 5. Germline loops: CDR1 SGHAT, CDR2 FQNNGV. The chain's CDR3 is CASSFTSGGVGDTQYF. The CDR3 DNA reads TGTGCCAGCAGCTTCACTAGCGGGGGGGTTGGAGATACGCAGTATTTT.

CDR3 sequence reads: CASSQDHRGKYEKLFF. CDR3 nucleotide sequence: TGCGCCAGCAGCCAAGATCATCGGGGGAAGTACGAAAAACTGTTTTTT. This rearrangement joins TRBV4-3 to TRBJ1-4, with D perhaps matching TRBD1 (5 bases). V was pared by 0 bases and J by 8 bases, with 16 bases between. This CDR3 region has 16 residues. Germline V lookup: CDR1 LGHNA, CDR2 YSLEER.

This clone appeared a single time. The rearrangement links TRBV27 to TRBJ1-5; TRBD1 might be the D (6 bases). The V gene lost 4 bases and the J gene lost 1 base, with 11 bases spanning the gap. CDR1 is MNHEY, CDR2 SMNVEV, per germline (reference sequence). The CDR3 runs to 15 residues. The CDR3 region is CASSSRGNSNQPQHF. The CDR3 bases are TGTGCCAGCAGTTCAAGGGGGAACAGCAATCAGCCCCAGCATTTT.